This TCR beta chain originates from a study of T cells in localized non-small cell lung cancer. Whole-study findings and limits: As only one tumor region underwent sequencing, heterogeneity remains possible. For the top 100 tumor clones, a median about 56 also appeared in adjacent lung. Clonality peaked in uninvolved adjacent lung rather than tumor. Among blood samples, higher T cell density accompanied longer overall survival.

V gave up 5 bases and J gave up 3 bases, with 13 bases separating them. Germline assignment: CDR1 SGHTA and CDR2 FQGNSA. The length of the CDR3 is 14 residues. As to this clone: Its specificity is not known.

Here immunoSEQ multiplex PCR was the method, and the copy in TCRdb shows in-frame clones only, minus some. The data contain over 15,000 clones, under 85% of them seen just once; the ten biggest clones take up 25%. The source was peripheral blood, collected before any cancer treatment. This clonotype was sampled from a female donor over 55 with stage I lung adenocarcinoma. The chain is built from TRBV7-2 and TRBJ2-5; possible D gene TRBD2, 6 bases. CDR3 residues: CASSRNGGKETQYF. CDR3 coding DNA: TGTGCCAGCAGCCGCAACGGGGGAAAAGAGACCCAGTACTTC.